This T cell receptor (beta chain) was retrieved from a study of CD4 T cells in relation to SARS-CoV-2 and coronaviruses. Turning to the study itself: PBMCs were cultured with antigen for approximately nine days before TCR beta sequencing. The HLA restriction of the shared crossreactive spike epitopes was mapped.

The length of the CDR3 is 14 residues. Germline V gives CDR1 MDHEN, CDR2 SYDVKM. V dropped 7 bases and J dropped 2; count of bases not matched to a gene: 6. Before the COVID-19 pandemic, during about 2011-2019, CD4+ T cells were taken from unexposed donors. After ten to eleven days of culture, CD4+ T cells were isolated. Unexposed-donor CD4+ T cells were probed with SARS-CoV-2 S/N and four cold-coronavirus spikes, cells permitting. On days 3 and 7, cultures got half fresh IL-2 medium. Sequenced by immunoSEQ multiplex PCR; TCRdb stores in-frame clones only, minus some. There are tens of thousands of clones in the sample; about 70% occur only once, and about 17% lies in the top ten. Notes on this clone: Its target is unknown.

The material sequenced was CD4+ T cells from PBMCs, cultured in vitro. The TCR comes from a human donor in good health. The J gene is TRBJ2-3, the V gene TRBV28; the match to TRBD1 covers 7 bases. The CDR3 spells CASNPGGSTDTQYF. The CDR3 nucleotides are TGTGCCAGCAATCCAGGGGGATCCACAGATACGCAGTATTTT.